Listed below are T cell receptor beta chains from one sample, sequenced in a study of blood T cell repertoires in COVID-19. This table comes from immunoSEQ multiplex PCR, and its TCRdb copy is limited to in-frame clones, with some not included. The sample has 200,000 to 300,000 clones, approximately 90% seen once. Sequencing input: PBMCs or T cells enriched from blood (not recorded which). The receptor set was obtained from a middle-aged man who had recovered from COVID-19. Each CDR3 is given with its conserved first and last residue. The D gene is left open where the match is weak. For some rows the clone size is stated as once, few or many, or as a class when expanded; others skip it.

TGTGCCAGCAGTTTCTCCGGGGGGAACACTGAAGCTTTCTTT CASSFSGGNTEAFF NA TRBJ1-1 TRBV27 NA
TGTGCCAGCAGCTTCGGACTAGCCAAATCCACAGATACGCAGTATTTT CASSFGLAKSTDTQYF TRBD2 TRBJ2-3 TRBV7-6 NA
TGCGCCAGCAGCCAAGCCCCGAGGGCGACCCAAGAGACCCAGTACTTC CASSQAPRATQETQYF NA TRBJ2-5 TRBV4-1 NA
TGTGCCAGCAGTTCTAGCGGGTTGTACAATGAGCAGTTCTTC CASSSSGLYNEQFF TRBD2 TRBJ2-1 TRBV27 NA
TGTGCCAGCAGCCGCCGCGGGGCGGCCGGGGGGGAGCAGTACTTC CASSRRGAAGGEQYF TRBD2 TRBJ2-7 TRBV3-1/TRBV3-2 NA
TGTGCCAGCAGTTCCTCCGGGACTAGCGGGACCCAGTACTTC CASSSSGTSGTQYF TRBD2 TRBJ2-5 TRBV27 NA
TGTGCCAGTACCGTTGGGGCTGTGAACACCGGGGAGCTGTTTTTT CASTVGAVNTGELFF NA TRBJ2-2 TRBV19 few
TGTGCCAGCAGTTACTCATTCGGGGAGGGATCCTACGAGCAGTACTTC CASSYSFGEGSYEQYF TRBD2 TRBJ2-7 TRBV6-5 NA
TGTGCCAGCAGCTTAGCGATGGGGCCAGATGAAGCTTTCTTT CASSLAMGPDEAFF NA TRBJ1-1 TRBV7-9 NA
TGTGCCAGCAGCCCAGGGGGCTTGAACGAAAAACTGTTTTTT CASSPGGLNEKLFF TRBD1 TRBJ1-4 TRBV7-9 NA
TGTGCCAGCACACCGGACAGCGCCTCTGGGGCCAACGTCCTGACTTTC CASTPDSASGANVLTF NA TRBJ2-6 TRBV6-4 once
TGTGCCAGCGGTCCGCGGGAGTACACCGGGGAGCTGTTTTTT CASGPREYTGELFF TRBD2 TRBJ2-2 TRBV7-2 NA
TGTGCCAGCACCGAAGGGGTGAACACTGAAGCTTTCTTT CASTEGVNTEAFF NA TRBJ1-1 TRBV9 few
TGTGCCACCCTGGACGGGAGGCGGATTGAGCAGTTCTTC CATLDGRRIEQFF TRBD2 TRBJ2-1 TRBV7-9 NA
TGTGCCAGCAGCGTTAGTCCGGGGGGTGAGCAGTTCTTC CASSVSPGGEQFF TRBD2 TRBJ2-1 TRBV9 NA
TGTGCCAGCAGCTCACGGGGGGGGAAGGAAGAGACCCAGTACTTC CASSSRGGKEETQYF TRBD2 TRBJ2-5 TRBV11-3 NA
TGTGCCAGCAGATTTATACAGGGGGCGAACGAGCAGTACTTC CASRFIQGANEQYF TRBD1 TRBJ2-7 TRBV27 NA
TGTGCCAGCAGCACCGGGCTTCAGGGCGGTGAGCAGTTCTTC CASSTGLQGGEQFF NA TRBJ2-1 TRBV7-2 NA
TGTGCCAGCAGTCCACAGGGTTACGAGCAGTACTTC CASSPQGYEQYF NA TRBJ2-7 TRBV2 NA
TGTGCCAGCAGCTTAATGCCTCGGCCGGAGTACGAGCAGTACTTC CASSLMPRPEYEQYF NA TRBJ2-7 TRBV7-8 NA
TGTGCCAGCAGTTCGGTTGCAACTAATGAAAAACTGTTTTTT CASSSVATNEKLFF NA TRBJ1-4 TRBV25-1 NA
TGCGCCAGCAGCTTGACAGCCCGTAGCTCCTACAATGAGCAGTTCTTC CASSLTARSSYNEQFF NA TRBJ2-1 TRBV5-1 NA
TGCGCCAGCAGCTTTGGCACGCAGAACACTGAAGCTTTCTTT CASSFGTQNTEAFF NA TRBJ1-1 TRBV5-1 few
TGCGCCAGCAGGTTTCCCGGGACAACCTACGAGCAGTACTTC CASRFPGTTYEQYF NA TRBJ2-7 TRBV10-2 once
TGTGCCAGCAGCATACAGGTCTTCAAAAACATTCAGTACTTC CASSIQVFKNIQYF NA TRBJ2-4 TRBV6-5 NA
TGTGCCAGCAGCCCGCCGTCCGGACTAGCGAGCACAGATACGCAGTATTTT CASSPPSGLASTDTQYF TRBD2 TRBJ2-3 TRBV7-6 NA
TGTGCCACCAGCAGAGATCGCGCCCGGAGTCAGCCCCAGCATTTT CATSRDRARSQPQHF NA TRBJ1-5 TRBV15 NA
TGCGCCAGCAGTCAAGTGGAGAGAAACACAGATACGCAGTATTTT CASSQVERNTDTQYF NA TRBJ2-3 TRBV4-1 NA
TGTGCCAGCAGTATTTCAGGGTTTTATCATGAGCAGTTCTTC CASSISGFYHEQFF NA TRBJ2-1 TRBV6-5 NA
TGTGCCAGCAGCTCAATGACTAGCGGGACGCGAAATGAGCAGTTCTTC CASSSMTSGTRNEQFF TRBD2 TRBJ2-1 TRBV7-6 few
TGTGCCAGCAGCACAGGGGAAGTTAGGGAAAAACTGTTTTTT CASSTGEVREKLFF TRBD1 TRBJ1-4 TRBV5-6 once
TGTGCCAGCAGCTTGGTGGCAGGGGGTGACGAGCAGTACTTC CASSLVAGGDEQYF TRBD1 TRBJ2-7 TRBV5-6 NA
TGCGCCAGCAGCGAAGTCCCGGACACTGAAGCTTTCTTT CASSEVPDTEAFF NA TRBJ1-1 TRBV5-1 once
TGTGCCAGCAGCTTAAGACAGCGCTCCTACAATGAGCAGTTCTTC CASSLRQRSYNEQFF NA TRBJ2-1 TRBV5-6 NA
TGTGCCACCAGCAGGTCGGGACAGGGGTTGGGAGCTTTCTTT CATSRSGQGLGAFF TRBD1 TRBJ1-1 TRBV15 NA
TGTGCCAGCCTTCCCACGGGAGAAAATCAGCCCCAGCATTTT CASLPTGENQPQHF NA TRBJ1-5 TRBV2 NA
TGCGCCAGCAGCTTGGGGTCAGGGGATGGCTACACCTTC CASSLGSGDGYTF NA TRBJ1-2 TRBV5-1 NA
TGTGCCAGCAGCTCTGTTATTAATGAAAAACTGTTTTTT CASSSVINEKLFF NA TRBJ1-4 TRBV7-2 few
TGTGCCAGCAGCCCGGAGAATTCACCCCTCCACTTT CASSPENSPLHF NA TRBJ1-6 TRBV9 NA
TGTGCCAGCTCACCACCGACATACACCGGGGAGCTGTTTTTT CASSPPTYTGELFF NA TRBJ2-2 TRBV18 NA
TGTGCCAGCAGTTCCGGAGAGACCCAGTACTTC CASSSGETQYF NA TRBJ2-5 TRBV28 NA
TGCGCCAGCAGTGAGTGGACAGGGTTGTGGTGCAATCAGCCCCAGCATTTT CASSEWTGLWCNQPQHF TRBD1 TRBJ1-5 TRBV10-1 NA
TGTGCCAGCAGCCTAGGCCAGGGGTGGGCCAATGAGCAGTTCTTC CASSLGQGWANEQFF NA TRBJ2-1 TRBV7-3 once
TGTGCCAGTAGTAGGGGAGAAGGCACAGATACGCAGTATTTT CASSRGEGTDTQYF NA TRBJ2-3 TRBV19 NA
TGTGCCGGCGGACAGGGTCGAGAGACCCAGTACTTC CAGGQGRETQYF TRBD1 TRBJ2-5 TRBV6-5 NA
TGTGCCAGCAGCAAGGCAGAACCCTACGAGCAGTACTTC CASSKAEPYEQYF NA TRBJ2-7 TRBV21-1 few
TGTGCCAGCAGCTTGGTCCCTCAGGACACTGAAGCTTTCTTT CASSLVPQDTEAFF NA TRBJ1-1 TRBV5-6 once
TGTGCCAGCAGCTTAGAGGGACTAGCGGGACGAGAGACCCAGTACTTC CASSLEGLAGRETQYF TRBD2 TRBJ2-5 TRBV11-2 NA
TGTGCCACCAGCAGCCGGGGCTACGAGCAGTACTTC CATSSRGYEQYF NA TRBJ2-7 TRBV15 few
TGTGCCACCAGCAGACAGGAAGATTCACCCCTCCACTTT CATSRQEDSPLHF NA TRBJ1-6 TRBV15 NA
TGTGCCAGCAGCAGAGACGGGATAGCGCGGGGGGAGCTGTTTTTT CASSRDGIARGELFF NA TRBJ2-2 TRBV7-6 NA